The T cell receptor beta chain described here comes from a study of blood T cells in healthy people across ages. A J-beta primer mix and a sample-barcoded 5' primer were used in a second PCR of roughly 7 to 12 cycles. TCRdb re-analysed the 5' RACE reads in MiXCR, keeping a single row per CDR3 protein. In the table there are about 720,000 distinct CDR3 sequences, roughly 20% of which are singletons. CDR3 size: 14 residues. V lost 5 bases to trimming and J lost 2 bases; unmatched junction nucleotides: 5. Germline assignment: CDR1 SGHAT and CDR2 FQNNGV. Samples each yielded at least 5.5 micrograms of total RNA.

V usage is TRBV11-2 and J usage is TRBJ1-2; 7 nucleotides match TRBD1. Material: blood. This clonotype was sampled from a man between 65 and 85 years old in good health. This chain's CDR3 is CASSPKGANYGYTF. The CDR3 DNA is TGTGCCAGCAGCCCCAAGGGGGCCAACTATGGCTACACCTTC.